The T cell receptor (beta chain) described here comes from a study of breast tumors, draining lymph nodes, adjacent tissues. As regards this clonotype: The target antigen is unknown.

Samples came from axillary lymph nodes draining the breast cancer. The CDR3 consists of 17 residues. Per germline, CDR1 MNHNY and CDR2 SVGAGI (reference sequence). Between the trimmed V and J ends, which lost 2 bases and 4 bases, there was a span of 18 bases. MiXCR, applied by TCRdb to the multiplex PCR reads, yields one record per CDR3 protein. The profile shows 150,000 to 200,000 distinct CDR3 sequences, roughly a third of them singletons. The study, taken as a whole, reports: Compared with lymph nodes, tumors were less diverse; compared with nontumor tissue, more. Data fit most tumor T cells coming from lymph node, expanding in tumor.

This receptor was identified in a female donor with breast cancer. Some clones in this sample may be carry-over from other donors' samples. The V call is TRBV6-6, the J call TRBJ1-3, with a weak D call TRBD1 (5 bases). The sequencing sample was made of axillary lymph node tissue. The CDR3 loop reads CASSYGRQRAGGNTIYF. The CDR3 nucleotides read TGTGCCAGCAGTTACGGGAGACAGAGGGCGGGAGGAAACACCATATATTTT.